These T cell receptor beta chains were read from a single sample in a study of blood T cell repertoires in COVID-19. Data came from immunoSEQ multiplex PCR; TCRdb stores just in-frame clones and leaves some out. The sample carries 300,000 to 400,000 clones, about 90% recorded once. Sequencing was carried out using peripheral blood. These receptors were taken from a woman in her late teens or twenties who had recovered from COVID-19. Each CDR3 is given with its conserved first and last residue. Each record gives: CDR3 DNA, CDR3 protein, D gene, J gene, V gene, clone size. The D gene is left open where the match is weak. The size entry is marked missing in some rows and otherwise reads once, few, many or a size class.

TGCAGCGTACCGACTGGGAACACCGGGGAGCTGTTTTTT | CSVPTGNTGELFF | NA | TRBJ2-2 | TRBV29-1 | NA
TGCGCCAGCAGCTTACTACCCGGACAGGGGACCACCGGGGAGCTGTTTTTT | CASSLLPGQGTTGELFF | TRBD1 | TRBJ2-2 | TRBV5-1 | once
TGCAGCGTTGCGAGTGAAGCTGGCTACACCTTC | CSVASEAGYTF | NA | TRBJ1-2 | TRBV29-1 | NA
TGTGCCAGCAGTTTACGGACAGGGGACAATGAGCAGTTCTTC | CASSLRTGDNEQFF | TRBD1 | TRBJ2-1 | TRBV28 | once
TGTGCCAGCAGCCTGAGGGCGAGCAATCAGCCCCAGCATTTT | CASSLRASNQPQHF | NA | TRBJ1-5 | TRBV6-5 | NA
TGTGCCAGCAGCCCCAGACAGTACCCAGGTCTTGGCTACACCTTC | CASSPRQYPGLGYTF | NA | TRBJ1-2 | TRBV7-2 | once
TGCGCCAGCAGCCCAACGCCTGCGGCAGGGGACAATCAGCCCCAGCATTTT | CASSPTPAAGDNQPQHF | NA | TRBJ1-5 | TRBV5-1 | NA
TGTGCCACCAGCAGAGCTGGGACAGGGTGGGCCGATACGCAGTATTTT | CATSRAGTGWADTQYF | TRBD1 | TRBJ2-3 | TRBV15 | NA
TGCAGTGCTAGTCTAGCGGAGAGTCCCTACAATGAGCAGTTCTTC | CSASLAESPYNEQFF | TRBD2 | TRBJ2-1 | TRBV20-1 | NA
TGTGCCAGCAGCCGGGGACTAGAGTCTACAGATACGCAGTATTTT | CASSRGLESTDTQYF | TRBD2 | TRBJ2-3 | TRBV7-9 | NA
TGTGCCAGCAGCTGGACGGGAAACACCGGGGAGCTGTTTTTT | CASSWTGNTGELFF | NA | TRBJ2-2 | TRBV11-2 | NA
TGTGCCAGCTCCTTCGCCGGGGCTAGCGGGACGGGTGAGCAGTTCTTC | CASSFAGASGTGEQFF | TRBD2 | TRBJ2-1 | TRBV28 | NA
TGTGCCAGCAGCTTGGTGGCGGGGAACATGAACACTGAAGCTTTCTTT | CASSLVAGNMNTEAFF | NA | TRBJ1-1 | TRBV5-5 | once
TGTGCCAGCAGCCAAGATTGGCAGGGGGGAGGCTACACCTTC | CASSQDWQGGGYTF | TRBD1 | TRBJ1-2 | TRBV14 | NA
TGTGCCAGCAGCTTTGGCGGGGGAATGGACAATGAGCAGTTCTTC | CASSFGGGMDNEQFF | TRBD2 | TRBJ2-1 | TRBV5-4 | NA
TGTGCCAGCACCCCAGGGGGCGGTGAAAAACTGTTTTTT | CASTPGGGEKLFF | TRBD1 | TRBJ1-4 | TRBV6-5 | NA
TGTGCCAGTAGTATAGGGGGAGGGAACACTGAAGCTTTCTTT | CASSIGGGNTEAFF | NA | TRBJ1-1 | TRBV19 | NA
TGTGCCAGCAGCTTAGAACCAGGGACAGACTACAATGAGCAGTTCTTC | CASSLEPGTDYNEQFF | TRBD1 | TRBJ2-1 | TRBV7-2 | NA
TGTGCCAGCTCACCGGACCGGGCCTACGGAGGTGAAAAACTGTTTTTT | CASSPDRAYGGEKLFF | NA | TRBJ1-4 | TRBV18 | NA
TGTGCCACCTCCTCGGGGGGGAACGGTTTTGGGACCCAGTACTTC | CATSSGGNGFGTQYF | TRBD2 | TRBJ2-5 | TRBV19 | NA
TGTGCCATCAGTGAGTGGCAGGGGGAGAACTATGGCTACACCTTC | CAISEWQGENYGYTF | TRBD1 | TRBJ1-2 | TRBV10-3 | NA
TGCGCCAGCGGGACTAGCGGGACAGTCGGGGAGCTGTTTTTT | CASGTSGTVGELFF | TRBD2 | TRBJ2-2 | TRBV10-2 | few
TGTGCCAGCAGTGAAACCGGACAGCTTATGAACACTGAAGCTTTCTTT | CASSETGQLMNTEAFF | NA | TRBJ1-1 | TRBV6-1 | NA
TGTGCCAGCAGCCCAAACAGGGCGTATGAAAAACTGTTTTTT | CASSPNRAYEKLFF | NA | TRBJ1-4 | TRBV9 | NA
TGTGCCATCAGCAACAGGGACTACAATGAGCAGTTCTTC | CAISNRDYNEQFF | NA | TRBJ2-1 | TRBV10-3 | NA
TGTGCCAGCAGCGTAGACGGGAGGGCAGGGGACTCCTACAATGAGCAGTTCTTC | CASSVDGRAGDSYNEQFF | TRBD2 | TRBJ2-1 | TRBV9 | NA
TGTGCCAGCAGTCGAAATCTAGTCCATGAGCAGTTCTTC | CASSRNLVHEQFF | NA | TRBJ2-1 | TRBV6-2/TRBV6-3 | NA
TGTGCCAGCTCACCGCGGCAGGGGGTCTACAATGAGCAGTTCTTC | CASSPRQGVYNEQFF | TRBD1 | TRBJ2-1 | TRBV18 | NA
TGTGCCAGCAGCCAACACCCGGGATCCGGACTGGACTATGGCTACACCTTC | CASSQHPGSGLDYGYTF | NA | TRBJ1-2 | TRBV3-1/TRBV3-2 | NA
TGTGCCAGCTCACCACTAGCGGGGGCCTACAATGAGCAGTTCTTC | CASSPLAGAYNEQFF | TRBD2 | TRBJ2-1 | TRBV18 | NA
TGTGCCAGCAGCCCGTTTGCACAGGGATCATACTATGGCTACACCTTC | CASSPFAQGSYYGYTF | NA | TRBJ1-2 | TRBV5-4 | NA
TGTGCCAGCAGTTTACGTGCGGGAGATGAAACAGATACGCAGTATTTT | CASSLRAGDETDTQYF | TRBD2 | TRBJ2-3 | TRBV27 | NA